These T cell receptor beta chains were read from a single sample in a study of identical twins. TCRdb analysed the 5' RACE reads with MiXCR anew, one entry per CDR3 protein. Here the sample spans about 150,000 distinct CDR3 sequences, around 3.5% being singletons. Sequencing input: memory T cells sorted from blood. The receptors stem from a man younger than 30 in good health. The CDR3 runs from the conserved cysteine through the conserved F or W. D genes are given only for firm matches. A clone size is listed for some rows: how often the clone was seen (once, few, many), or a class if it is expanded.

V: TRBV20-1
J: TRBJ2-3
size: many
D: TRBD2
CDR3: CSARVGLAGTDTQYF
DNA: TGCAGTGCTAGAGTAGGACTAGCGGGGACAGATACGCAGTATTTT

V: TRBV24-1
J: TRBJ2-2
size: many
D: TRBD1
CDR3: CATSRQGRGELFF
DNA: TGTGCCACCAGTCGACAGGGTAGAGGGGAGCTGTTTTTT

V: TRBV27
J: TRBJ1-5
size: many
D: TRBD1
CDR3: CASSPRTGDSNQPQHF
DNA: TGTGCCAGCAGTCCCCGGACAGGGGATAGCAATCAGCCCCAGCATTTT

V: TRBV29-1
J: TRBJ2-1
size: many
D: TRBD2
CDR3: CSVTSGRIYEQFF
DNA: TGCAGCGTGACTAGCGGGAGGATCTATGAGCAGTTCTTC

V: TRBV28
J: TRBJ2-3
size: many
D: .
CDR3: CASSLISNTDTQYF
DNA: TGTGCCAGCAGTTTAATTTCAAACACAGATACGCAGTATTTT

V: TRBV5-4
J: TRBJ1-1
size: many
D: .
CDR3: CASSFLTEAFF
DNA: TGTGCCAGCAGCTTTTTGACTGAAGCTTTCTTT

V: TRBV29-1
J: TRBJ2-5
size: many
D: .
CDR3: CSVAGLPETQYF
DNA: TGCAGCGTTGCGGGACTGCCGGAGACCCAGTACTTC

V: TRBV20-1
J: TRBJ2-1
size: many
D: TRBD2
CDR3: CSAELPAGTSSYNEQFF
DNA: TGCAGTGCTGAACTCCCAGCGGGAACCTCTAGCTACAATGAGCAGTTCTTC

V: TRBV7-9
J: TRBJ2-2
size: many
D: .
CDR3: CASSLGATRTGELFF
DNA: TGTGCCAGCAGCCTTGGGGCTACCCGCACCGGGGAGCTGTTTTTT

V: TRBV20-1
J: TRBJ2-6
size: many
D: .
CDR3: CSASRAGANVLTF
DNA: TGCAGTGCTAGTCGGGCTGGGGCCAACGTCCTGACTTTC

V: TRBV4-2
J: TRBJ2-7
size: many
D: TRBD2
CDR3: CASSQGSGDYEQYF
DNA: TGTGCCAGCAGCCAAGGAAGCGGGGACTACGAGCAGTACTTC

V: TRBV29-1
J: TRBJ2-3
size: many
D: .
CDR3: CSVEANTDTQYF
DNA: TGCAGCGTTGAGGCTAACACAGATACGCAGTATTTT

V: TRBV28
J: TRBJ2-3
size: many
D: .
CDR3: CASRQGHSTDTQYF
DNA: TGTGCCAGCCGTCAGGGCCATAGCACAGATACGCAGTATTTT

V: TRBV29-1
J: TRBJ2-3
size: many
D: TRBD2
CDR3: CSAIPAGVDTQYF
DNA: TGCAGCGCAATCCCAGCGGGGGTGGATACGCAGTATTTT

V: TRBV12-3/TRBV12-4
J: TRBJ2-1
size: many
D: TRBD2
CDR3: CACRGGYNEQFF
DNA: TGTGCCTGCCGGGGGGGCTACAATGAGCAGTTCTTC

V: TRBV20-1
J: TRBJ2-1
size: many
D: .
CDR3: CSARADNRAREQFF
DNA: TGCAGTGCTAGGGCAGATAATCGGGCACGGGAGCAGTTCTTC

V: TRBV29-1
J: TRBJ2-7
size: many
D: .
CDR3: CSVRQGPYEQYF
DNA: TGCAGCGTTCGGCAGGGGCCCTACGAGCAGTACTTC

V: TRBV13
J: TRBJ2-6
size: few
D: .
CDR3: CASSRRQGEFSGANVLTF
DNA: TGTGCCAGCAGCCGACGACAAGGGGAGTTCTCTGGGGCCAACGTCCTGACTTTC

V: TRBV7-3
J: TRBJ2-5
size: many
D: .
CDR3: CASSLRGAETQYF
DNA: TGTGCCAGCAGCCTCAGGGGCGCAGAGACCCAGTACTTC

V: TRBV6-5
J: TRBJ1-4
size: many
D: .
CDR3: CASSFGGASGKLFF
DNA: TGTGCCAGCAGTTTCGGGGGTGCCTCGGGAAAACTGTTTTTT

V: TRBV12-3/TRBV12-4
J: TRBJ2-1
size: many
D: .
CDR3: CASSLAGVAGDEQFF
DNA: TGTGCCAGCAGCCTCGCTGGGGTCGCCGGGGATGAGCAGTTCTTC

V: TRBV28
J: TRBJ1-5
size: many
D: TRBD1
CDR3: CASRTGGDQPQHF
DNA: TGTGCCAGCAGGACAGGGGGCGATCAGCCCCAGCATTTT

V: TRBV7-2
J: TRBJ1-2
size: many
D: .
CDR3: CASSSAANYGYTF
DNA: TGTGCCAGCAGCTCCGCAGCTAACTATGGCTACACCTTC

V: TRBV12-3/TRBV12-4
J: TRBJ2-1
size: many
D: .
CDR3: CASSLAGAEQFF
DNA: TGTGCCAGCAGTTTAGCAGGTGCTGAGCAGTTCTTC

V: TRBV5-5
J: TRBJ2-2
size: many
D: .
CDR3: CASSLGAGTGELFF
DNA: TGTGCCAGCAGCTTGGGAGCCGGGACCGGGGAGCTGTTTTTT

V: TRBV28
J: TRBJ2-1
size: .
D: .
CDR3: CASSWAGWEQFF
DNA: TGTGCCAGCAGTTGGGCGGGGTGGGAGCAGTTCTTC

V: TRBV12-3/TRBV12-4
J: TRBJ2-5
size: many
D: .
CDR3: CASSLGTLIGVGETQYF
DNA: TGTGCCAGCAGTTTGGGGACGTTGATAGGCGTTGGAGAGACCCAGTACTTC

V: TRBV5-4
J: TRBJ2-5
size: many
D: .
CDR3: CASSLAKEETQYF
DNA: TGTGCCAGCAGCTTGGCGAAGGAAGAGACCCAGTACTTC

V: TRBV7-8
J: TRBJ2-3
size: many
D: TRBD1
CDR3: CASSLSTGGNTQYF
DNA: TGTGCCAGCAGCTTAAGTACAGGGGGTAATACGCAGTATTTT

V: TRBV5-5
J: TRBJ1-1
size: many
D: .
CDR3: CASSLLGTEAFF
DNA: TGTGCCAGCAGCTTGTTGGGGACTGAAGCTTTCTTT

V: TRBV12-3/TRBV12-4
J: TRBJ2-1
size: many
D: TRBD1
CDR3: CASSLGTGKDEQFF
DNA: TGTGCCAGCAGTTTGGGGACAGGGAAGGATGAGCAGTTCTTC

V: TRBV12-3/TRBV12-4
J: TRBJ2-7
size: many
D: .
CDR3: CASTSRRNDEQYF
DNA: TGTGCCAGCACCTCCCGGCGGAACGACGAGCAGTACTTC

V: TRBV6-1
J: TRBJ2-6
size: few
D: TRBD2
CDR3: CASVYSGSSGANVLTF
DNA: TGTGCCAGCGTCTATAGCGGGAGCTCTGGGGCCAACGTCCTGACTTTC

V: TRBV20-1
J: TRBJ1-1
size: many
D: .
CDR3: CSASVSGSPLLGTEAFF
DNA: TGCAGTGCTAGTGTTAGTGGCAGCCCTTTATTGGGCACTGAAGCTTTCTTT

V: TRBV5-6
J: TRBJ1-2
size: many
D: .
CDR3: CASSTQVGYGYTF
DNA: TGTGCCAGCAGCACACAGGTGGGGTATGGCTACACCTTC

V: TRBV4-2
J: TRBJ2-1
size: many
D: TRBD2
CDR3: CASSQDPWTSGTSEQFF
DNA: TGTGCCAGCAGCCAAGATCCTTGGACTAGCGGGACTAGTGAGCAGTTCTTC

V: TRBV14
J: TRBJ2-5
size: many
D: TRBD1
CDR3: CASSFGQGPYGTQYF
DNA: TGTGCCAGCAGTTTCGGACAGGGGCCCTATGGGACCCAGTACTTC

V: TRBV5-1
J: TRBJ2-7
size: .
D: TRBD2
CDR3: CASGAGVSYEQYF
DNA: TGCGCCAGCGGGGCGGGAGTGTCCTACGAGCAGTACTTC

V: TRBV11-3
J: TRBJ2-6
size: many
D: .
CDR3: CASSTHSLGANVLTF
DNA: TGTGCCAGCAGCACCCATTCTCTTGGGGCCAACGTCCTGACTTTC

V: TRBV5-1
J: TRBJ2-3
size: many
D: .
CDR3: CASSPGGGRGTDTQYF
DNA: TGCGCCAGCAGCCCAGGGGGAGGGAGGGGCACAGATACGCAGTATTTT

V: TRBV30
J: TRBJ2-7
size: many
D: TRBD1
CDR3: CAWATGASYEQYF
DNA: TGTGCCTGGGCGACAGGGGCCTCCTACGAGCAGTACTTC

V: TRBV25-1
J: TRBJ1-2
size: few
D: .
CDR3: CASSRLGQYGYTF
DNA: TGTGCCAGCAGTCGCCTCGGACAGTATGGCTACACCTTC

V: TRBV24-1
J: TRBJ2-1
size: many
D: .
CDR3: CATSDLQGGKQFF
DNA: TGTGCCACCAGTGATTTGCAGGGGGGTAAGCAGTTCTTC

V: TRBV24-1
J: TRBJ2-3
size: many
D: .
CDR3: CATSDPSGQIGTPQYF
DNA: TGTGCCACCAGTGATCCCTCCGGACAAATCGGGACTCCGCAGTATTTT

V: TRBV12-3/TRBV12-4
J: TRBJ2-2
size: many
D: .
CDR3: CASINAGELFF
DNA: TGTGCCAGCATCAATGCCGGGGAGCTGTTTTTT

V: TRBV5-6
J: TRBJ2-3
size: many
D: TRBD2
CDR3: CASSRQSGRASADTQYF
DNA: TGTGCCAGCAGCCGACAGAGCGGGAGGGCCTCGGCAGATACGCAGTATTTT

V: TRBV7-2
J: TRBJ2-3
size: .
D: .
CDR3: CASSLVATSTDTQYF
DNA: TGTGCCAGCAGCTTAGTTGCGACTAGCACAGATACGCAGTATTTT

V: TRBV7-8
J: TRBJ2-4
size: medium-sized
D: .
CDR3: CASSLDSTLIRQNIQYF
DNA: TGTGCCAGCAGCTTAGATAGCACCCTCATTCGCCAAAACATTCAGTACTTC

V: TRBV20-1
J: TRBJ2-7
size: many
D: TRBD2
CDR3: CSASEGLAGARLNEQYF
DNA: TGCAGTGCTAGTGAGGGACTAGCGGGAGCCCGTTTGAACGAGCAGTACTTC

V: TRBV7-9
J: TRBJ1-5
size: few
D: .
CDR3: CASSLSADQPQHF
DNA: TGTGCCAGCAGCTTATCGGCTGATCAGCCCCAGCATTTT

V: TRBV5-5
J: TRBJ2-3
size: many
D: .
CDR3: CASSSSGLRTDTQYF
DNA: TGTGCCAGCAGCTCCTCGGGACTGCGTACAGATACGCAGTATTTT

V: TRBV20-1
J: TRBJ2-1
size: many
D: TRBD2
CDR3: CSATRTSGYNEQFF
DNA: TGCAGTGCTACCCGGACTAGCGGGTACAATGAGCAGTTCTTC

V: TRBV18
J: TRBJ2-3
size: many
D: TRBD2
CDR3: CASSPASGIQDTQYF
DNA: TGTGCCAGCTCACCCGCTAGCGGGATTCAAGATACGCAGTATTTT

V: TRBV5-1
J: TRBJ2-5
size: many
D: .
CDR3: CASSLGTAKETQYF
DNA: TGCGCCAGCAGCTTGGGAACGGCTAAAGAGACCCAGTACTTC